This record covers a single TCR beta chain. Its antigen is unidentified. Relative to the germline gene, one junction end is altered; a read error may explain this. This CDR3 region has 14 residues. Germline lookup yields CDR1 SGHAT and CDR2 FQDESV (reference sequence). This entry belongs to a study of tumor-infiltrating lymphocytes in primary liver carcinoma. Blood RNA was derived from unsorted whole blood, and germline DNA was extracted too. Total RNA (roughly 540 ng) served as template for TCR beta cDNA synthesis primed by a constant-region primer. A slightly modified ARM-PCR protocol with three nested multiplex PCR rounds produced these TCR beta libraries. Two initial PCR rounds of roughly 10 cycles each paired TRBV1-TRBV30 forward primers with a C-beta reverse primer. MiXCR, run by TCRdb on the multiplex PCR reads, gives a single entry per CDR3 protein. The profile shows about 180,000 distinct CDR3 sequences, less than 65% of them singletons.

General study findings and limits: Tumor-adjacent and tumor-blood pairs overlapped less than tumor region pairs did.

The clonotype originates from a man between 35 and 55 years old with primary liver carcinoma and hepatitis B virus infection. The sample consisted of peripheral blood. V gene TRBV11-1 combines with J gene TRBJ1-6; possible D gene TRBD1, 5 bases. In DNA form, the CDR3 reads TGTGCCAGCAGCCTTGACAGAGGGAATTCACCCCTCTACTTT. Its protein is CASSLDRGNSPLYF. The full variable domain, its missing parts supplied by reference TRBV11-1 and TRBJ1-6, is EAEVAQSPRYKITEKSQAVAFWCDPISGHATLYWYRQILGQGPELLVQFQDESVVDDSQLPKDRFSAERLKGVDSTLKIQPAELGDSAMYLCASSLDRGNSPLYFGNGTRLTVT.